This entry features one T cell receptor (beta chain) sequence. Its specificity is not known. The germline V gene encodes CDR1 LNHDA and CDR2 SQIVND (reference sequence). This CDR3 is 16 amino acids long. Trimming cost V 0 bases and J 0 bases, with 6 bases left between them. The TCR beta CDR3 regions underwent amplification using RNA transcripts as the source. In the first-round RT-PCR of the TCR CDR3, the HTBI primer set was used. MiXCR, run by TCRdb on the multiplex PCR reads, gives a single entry per CDR3 protein. This table has 300,000 to 400,000 distinct CDR3 sequences, about 14% appearing once. This entry is derived from a study of T cells in Graves' hyperthyroidism and ophthalmopathy. Study-level results: The blood repertoire included most of the expanded thyroid clonotypes above 0.001.

The source of this sequence is a woman under 40 with Graves' hyperthyroidism. What was sequenced was blood. The V call is TRBV19, the J call TRBJ2-6; TRBD2 is a possible D gene (5 bases). The CDR3 coding sequence is TGTGCCAGTAGTATAGACGGGGTCTCTGGGGCCAACGTCCTGACTTTC. This sequence encodes CASSIDGVSGANVLTF.